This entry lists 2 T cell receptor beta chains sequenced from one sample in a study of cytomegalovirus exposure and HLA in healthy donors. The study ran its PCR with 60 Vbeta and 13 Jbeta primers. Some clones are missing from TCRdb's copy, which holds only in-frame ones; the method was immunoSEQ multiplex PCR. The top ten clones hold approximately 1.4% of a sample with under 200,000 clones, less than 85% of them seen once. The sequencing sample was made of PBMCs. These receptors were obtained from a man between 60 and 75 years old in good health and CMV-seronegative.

This CDR3 is CASNQGLSSYEQYF. DNA for the CDR3: TGTGCCAGTAACCAGGGGCTATCGAGCTACGAGCAGTACTTC. This chain joins TRBV19 and TRBJ2-7, with D possibly being TRBD1 (6 bases). The CDR3 contains 14 residues. V gave up 7 bases and J gave up 3 bases, with 16 bases separating them. Germline CDR1 reads LNHDA; CDR2 reads SQIVND (reference sequence).

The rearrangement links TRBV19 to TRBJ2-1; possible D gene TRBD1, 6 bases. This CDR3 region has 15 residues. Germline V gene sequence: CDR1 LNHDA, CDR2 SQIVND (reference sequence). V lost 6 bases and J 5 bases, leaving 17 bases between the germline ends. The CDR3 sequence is CASRAYTGTDNEQFF. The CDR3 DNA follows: TGTGCCAGTAGGGCATATACAGGGACCGACAATGAGCAGTTCTTC.